This is a list of T cell receptor beta chains from one sample in a study of blood T cell repertoires in COVID-19. Measured with immunoSEQ multiplex PCR; TCRdb has only the in-frame clones, and not every one. Of some 170,000 clones in the sample, over 75% were seen once. Sequenced: PBMCs or T cells enriched from blood (not recorded which). All receptors come from a human donor with acute COVID-19. The donor label of this sample is uncertain. The CDR3 runs from the conserved cysteine through the conserved F or W. The order of the fields is J gene, clone size, D gene, V gene, CDR3 DNA, CDR3 protein. A D gene is named only where the DNA matches it firmly. Only part of the rows carry a size: once, few, many, or a class if the clone is expanded.

J: TRBJ2-6
size: -
D: TRBD2
V: TRBV30
DNA: TGTGCCTGGAGTACTAGCGGGTTTGGTCCACTCTCTGGGGCCAACGTCCTGACTTTC
CDR3: CAWSTSGFGPLSGANVLTF

J: TRBJ2-7
size: -
D: -
V: TRBV7-9
DNA: TGTGCCAGCAGCTTAGTATTGGGGGGAGTCTACGAGCAGTACTTC
CDR3: CASSLVLGGVYEQYF

J: TRBJ1-6
size: few
D: TRBD1
V: TRBV5-5
DNA: TGTGCCAGCAGCTTGGCAGGGGGTGATTCACCCCTCCACTTT
CDR3: CASSLAGGDSPLHF

J: TRBJ2-5
size: -
D: -
V: TRBV6-6
DNA: TGTGCCAGCAGTTTCTCCGGGACAACCCAAGAGACCCAGTACTTC
CDR3: CASSFSGTTQETQYF

J: TRBJ2-1
size: once
D: -
V: TRBV5-1
DNA: TGCGCCAGCAGCTGGAGGGCACGGTTCGATGAGCAGTTCTTC
CDR3: CASSWRARFDEQFF

J: TRBJ1-4
size: -
D: -
V: TRBV27
DNA: TGTGCCAGCAGTTTACAGGCCAGCCATAATGAAAAACTGTTTTTT
CDR3: CASSLQASHNEKLFF

J: TRBJ1-2
size: -
D: TRBD1
V: TRBV6-5
DNA: TGTGCCAGCAGTTCAGGACAGGGGATACCCTATGGCTACACCTTC
CDR3: CASSSGQGIPYGYTF

J: TRBJ1-3
size: -
D: -
V: TRBV5-6
DNA: TGTGCCAGCAGCTTCCTCGACTTGGGCTCTGGAAACACCATATATTTT
CDR3: CASSFLDLGSGNTIYF

J: TRBJ1-4
size: -
D: -
V: TRBV7-9
DNA: TGTGCCAGCAGCTTTCTGAGTGGAGGGGAAAAACTGTTTTTT
CDR3: CASSFLSGGEKLFF

J: TRBJ2-5
size: -
D: TRBD2
V: TRBV7-9
DNA: TGTGCCAGCAGCTCTCGGACTAGATTAGCGACCCAGTACTTC
CDR3: CASSSRTRLATQYF

J: TRBJ1-1
size: -
D: -
V: TRBV6-1
DNA: TGTGCCAGCAGTGAAACGGAGCTTAACGCTTTCTTT
CDR3: CASSETELNAFF

J: TRBJ1-1
size: -
D: -
V: TRBV14
DNA: TGTGCCAGCAGCCAAGGGGAGGGCGACACTGAAGCTTTCTTT
CDR3: CASSQGEGDTEAFF

J: TRBJ1-5
size: -
D: -
V: TRBV18
DNA: TGTGCCAGCTCACAAACAGGGCCCAGTCAGCCCCAGCATTTT
CDR3: CASSQTGPSQPQHF

J: TRBJ2-7
size: -
D: -
V: TRBV6-5
DNA: TGTGCCAGCAGCCGCTACAACGGACTCTACGAGCAGTACTTC
CDR3: CASSRYNGLYEQYF

J: TRBJ1-2
size: few
D: -
V: TRBV5-4
DNA: TGTGCCAGCAGCTTGGAGACAGGAGGCGGCTACACCTTC
CDR3: CASSLETGGGYTF

J: TRBJ2-5
size: -
D: TRBD2
V: TRBV7-3
DNA: TGTGCCAGCAGCTCAGGACTAGGGGAGACCCAGTACTTC
CDR3: CASSSGLGETQYF

J: TRBJ2-2
size: -
D: TRBD1
V: TRBV6-5
DNA: TGTGCCAGCGGCCCACAGGGGGCGCAAACCGGGGAGCTGTTTTTT
CDR3: CASGPQGAQTGELFF

J: TRBJ1-5
size: -
D: -
V: TRBV3-1/TRBV3-2
DNA: TGTGCCAGCAGTGGAGTTTTTAGCAATCAGCCCCAGCATTTT
CDR3: CASSGVFSNQPQHF

J: TRBJ2-1
size: -
D: TRBD2
V: TRBV15
DNA: TGTGCCACCAGCAGAGAGCGGGGGGAGCAGTTCTTC
CDR3: CATSRERGEQFF

J: TRBJ2-3
size: few
D: TRBD2
V: TRBV14
DNA: TGTGCCAGCAGCCAAGATGGTAGCGGGGCTTACTCTGGCACAGATACGCAGTATTTT
CDR3: CASSQDGSGAYSGTDTQYF

J: TRBJ1-2
size: -
D: -
V: TRBV7-3
DNA: TGTGCCAGCAGCCCCCCCCCGAGAGCCGGCTACACCTTC
CDR3: CASSPPPRAGYTF

J: TRBJ1-1
size: -
D: -
V: TRBV5-1
DNA: TGCGCCAGCAGCTTGGAAGGTAACAGGGAGAGAACTTTCTTT
CDR3: CASSLEGNRERTFF

J: TRBJ1-1
size: -
D: -
V: TRBV12-5
DNA: TGTGCTAGTGGTTTGGCCCACGTGGGCCTGAACACTGAAGCTTTCTTT
CDR3: CASGLAHVGLNTEAFF

J: TRBJ2-5
size: -
D: -
V: TRBV2
DNA: TGTGCCAGCAGTAACGAGGGCAATGGGGAGACCCAGTACTTC
CDR3: CASSNEGNGETQYF

J: TRBJ1-1
size: -
D: -
V: TRBV6-5
DNA: TGTGCCAGCAGCGTTACGGGGAACACTGAAGCTTTCTTT
CDR3: CASSVTGNTEAFF

J: TRBJ1-2
size: -
D: TRBD1
V: TRBV6-5
DNA: TGTGCCAGCAGAAAGACAGGGGGATCAGGTGGCTACACCTTC
CDR3: CASRKTGGSGGYTF

J: TRBJ1-2
size: -
D: TRBD1
V: TRBV3-1/TRBV3-2
DNA: TGTGCCAGCAGCCCTGGACAGGGACCGGGCTATGGCTACACCTTC
CDR3: CASSPGQGPGYGYTF

J: TRBJ2-3
size: -
D: TRBD1
V: TRBV2
DNA: TGTGCCTGCGTTGCCGACAGGGGAAACACAGATACGCAGTATTTT
CDR3: CACVADRGNTDTQYF

J: TRBJ1-5
size: -
D: -
V: TRBV10-3
DNA: TGTGCCATCAGTGAGGCAGGGCTTCCCTTAAATCAGCCCCAGCATTTT
CDR3: CAISEAGLPLNQPQHF

J: TRBJ2-1
size: few
D: -
V: TRBV6-4
DNA: TGTGCCAGCAGCGAATCGGGGATGGGGTCCTACAATGAGCAGTTCTTC
CDR3: CASSESGMGSYNEQFF

J: TRBJ2-2
size: -
D: TRBD2
V: TRBV19
DNA: TGTGCCAGTAGTTCGCGGCGGGGGGAGGCCGGGGAGCTGTTTTTT
CDR3: CASSSRRGEAGELFF

J: TRBJ2-5
size: few
D: TRBD2
V: TRBV11-2
DNA: TGTGCCAGCAGCTACGCGGGGGGAAACCTGGAGACCCAGTACTTC
CDR3: CASSYAGGNLETQYF

J: TRBJ1-5
size: many
D: -
V: TRBV4-3
DNA: TGCGCCAGCAGCCAAGATTTAGGGGGGGTTCAGCCCCAGCATTTT
CDR3: CASSQDLGGVQPQHF

J: TRBJ1-3
size: -
D: -
V: TRBV7-2
DNA: TGTGCCAGCAGCTTAGCGCTCAGGCAGGGGTTAGCTGGAAACACCATATATTTT
CDR3: CASSLALRQGLAGNTIYF

J: TRBJ1-2
size: -
D: TRBD1
V: TRBV2
DNA: TGTGCCAGCAGTGAACCCGGACAGGCAAATTATGGCTACACCTTC
CDR3: CASSEPGQANYGYTF

J: TRBJ2-3
size: -
D: -
V: TRBV2
DNA: TGTGCCAGCCTGGGGGGACAGTACAACACAGATACGCAGTATTTT
CDR3: CASLGGQYNTDTQYF

J: TRBJ1-1
size: -
D: -
V: TRBV12-5
DNA: TGTGCTAGTGGTTTGGTGGCTAACACTGAAGCTTTCTTT
CDR3: CASGLVANTEAFF

J: TRBJ1-1
size: -
D: TRBD1
V: TRBV5-1
DNA: TGCGCCAGCAGCTTTTACCTACAGGGGGCCCCTGAAGCTTTCTTT
CDR3: CASSFYLQGAPEAFF

J: TRBJ1-2
size: -
D: -
V: TRBV19
DNA: TGTGCCAGTAGTATAGAAGGAACGAGCGTAAACTATGGCTACACCTTC
CDR3: CASSIEGTSVNYGYTF

J: TRBJ2-1
size: -
D: TRBD2
V: TRBV7-2
DNA: TGTGCCAGCACCCTCCGGTCGGGGGGGCCCGGGAATGAGCAGTTCTTC
CDR3: CASTLRSGGPGNEQFF

J: TRBJ2-5
size: -
D: -
V: TRBV5-6
DNA: TGTGCCGGCAGCTTGGTGGGCAGAACTCAAGAGACCCAGTACTTC
CDR3: CAGSLVGRTQETQYF

J: TRBJ1-1
size: -
D: -
V: TRBV5-1
DNA: TGCGCCAGCAGGAGGTCCTCGACGGAAATGAACACTGAAGCTTTCTTT
CDR3: CASRRSSTEMNTEAFF

J: TRBJ2-3
size: few
D: TRBD2
V: TRBV9
DNA: TGTGCCAGCAGCGTAGTGGGACTAGCGGGGCCGATGGATACGCAGTATTTT
CDR3: CASSVVGLAGPMDTQYF

J: TRBJ2-7
size: -
D: TRBD1
V: TRBV5-4
DNA: TGTGCCAGCAGCTTGGGGACAGGATACGAGCAGTACTTC
CDR3: CASSLGTGYEQYF

J: TRBJ2-7
size: -
D: TRBD1
V: TRBV24-1
DNA: TGTGCCACCAGTGACCTTGAGGGACAGTACGAGCAGTACTTC
CDR3: CATSDLEGQYEQYF

J: TRBJ2-7
size: few
D: -
V: TRBV30
DNA: TGTGCCTGGAGTGTGGTGGGAAATCCGGGAGAGCAGTACTTC
CDR3: CAWSVVGNPGEQYF

J: TRBJ2-3
size: -
D: -
V: TRBV2
DNA: TGTGCCAGCAGGTCAGGGGATACGCAGTATTTT
CDR3: CASRSGDTQYF